The 13 T cell receptor beta chains presented below share a single source sample, sequenced in a study of blood T cell repertoires in COVID-19. Here immunoSEQ multiplex PCR was the method, and the copy in TCRdb shows in-frame clones only, minus some. The table includes about 260,000 clones, about nine tenths detected once. Sequencing was done on a sample of peripheral blood. The receptor set was obtained from a man aged 55-75 years who had recovered from COVID-19.

In its sample, this clone was seen a few times. This chain connects TRBV5-5 to TRBJ2-7; 10 bases map to TRBD1. Germline assignment: CDR1 SGHKS and CDR2 YYEKEE (reference sequence). This CDR3 contains 16 residues. The J segment lost 2 bases and the V segment lost 4 bases, leaving 9 bases of the junction unmatched. The CDR3 DNA reads as TGTGCCAGCAGCCTGGGGCCGGGACAGGGGACCTACGAGCAGTACTTC. The encoded protein is CASSLGPGQGTYEQYF.

V and J are TRBV4-1 and TRBJ1-5; TRBD1 matches at 10 bases. The CDR3 loop spans 15 amino acids. V trimming: 1 base; J trimming: 6 bases; junction bases outside the gene matches: 3. Germline V gene data show CDR1 as MGHRA and CDR2 as YSYEKL. CDR3 nucleotides: TGCGCCAGCAGCCAAGGGGACAGGGGCAGTCAGCCCCAGCATTTT. Translated, it gives CASSQGDRGSQPQHF.

The gene calls are TRBV7-8 and TRBJ1-4; D perhaps matches TRBD1 (5 bases). The germline V and J ends were trimmed by 5 bases and 3 bases, with 16 bases remaining between them. Germline V CDR1 and CDR2: SGHVS, FQNEAQ. CDR3 length equals 16 residues. CDR3 residues: CASSGSLGAANEKLFF. The CDR3 nucleotides are TGTGCCAGCAGCGGAAGTCTTGGGGCAGCTAATGAAAAACTGTTTTTT. Filled out from reference TRBV7-8 and TRBJ1-4, the complete variable domain reads GAGVSQSPRYKVAKRGQDVALRCDPISGHVSLFWYQQALGQGPEFLTYFQNEAQLDKSGLPSDRFFAERPEGSVSTLKIQRTQQEDSAVYLCASSGSLGAANEKLFFGSGTQLSVL.

The chain couples TRBV30 to TRBJ1-3; TRBD1 aligns across 11 bases. Per the germline V gene, CDR1 is GTSNPN and CDR2 is SVGIG (reference sequence). The ends lost 4 bases at V and 2 bases at J; junction bases unmatched: 13. The CDR3 sequence is 18 residues long. CDR3 bases: TGTGCCTGGATCCGCGGACAGGGGGCGCCTGAACCTGGAAACACCATATATTTT. Amino acid sequence: CAWIRGQGAPEPGNTIYF.

The J gene is TRBJ1-6, the V gene TRBV6-4, with TRBD1 matching 8 bases. V was clipped by 5 bases and J by 11 bases; unmatched bases: 5. The germline V gene has CDR1 MRHNA and CDR2 SNTAGT. CDR3 length: 13 amino acids. CDR3 sequence reads: CASSWDRSAPLHF. CDR3 nucleotides: TGTGCCAGCAGTTGGGACAGGTCGGCACCCCTCCACTTT.

This clone has a single count. The chain is built from TRBV5-5 and TRBJ1-6; 7 bases fit TRBD1. After removal of 4 bases from V and 5 bases from J, the junction contained 6 bases not matched to a gene. Germline values: CDR1 SGHKS, CDR2 YYEKEE (reference sequence). The CDR3 loop spans 15 amino acids. CDR3: CASSVGQADNSPLHF. CDR3 bases: TGTGCCAGCAGCGTCGGACAGGCGGATAATTCACCCCTCCACTTT. Combining the CDR3 with reference TRBV5-5 and TRBJ1-6 gives the whole variable domain DAGVTQSPTHLIKTRGQQVTLRCSPISGHKSVSWYQQVLGQGPQFIFQYYEKEERGRGNFPDRFSARQFPNYSSELNVNALLLGDSALYLCASSVGQADNSPLHFGNGTRLTVT.

This clone was recorded many times. V and J are TRBV27 and TRBJ1-6; D might be TRBD1 (6 bases). This CDR3 region has 15 residues. CDR1 is MNHEY, CDR2 SMNVEV, per germline (reference sequence). V was shortened by 8 bases and J by 10 bases, with 21 bases between the two germline ends. The CDR3 sequence: CASRFAGGVRSPLHF. The CDR3 bases are TGTGCCAGCCGATTTGCGGGGGGCGTGAGGTCACCCCTCCACTTT.

This clone was recorded at least ten times. The chain employs TRBV6-4 and TRBJ2-2; 7 bases line up with TRBD2. Germline assignment: CDR1 MRHNA and CDR2 SNTAGT. V shed 0 bases, J shed 3 bases, and the junction held 1 base outside the gene matches. The CDR3 length is 15 residues. CDR3 sequence (DNA): TGTGCCAGCAGTGACTCCGGACTAGACACCGGGGAGCTGTTTTTT. It yields the protein CASSDSGLDTGELFF.

The chain joins TRBV19 to TRBJ1-5, with D tentatively TRBD1 (5 bases). From germline, CDR1 is LNHDA and CDR2 SQIVND (reference sequence). The CDR3 spans 14 residues. V dropped 9 bases and J dropped 0 bases, with 12 bases sitting between them. CDR3 sequence reads: CASSRTYSNQPQHF. CDR3 sequence (DNA): TGTGCCAGCAGTCGGACATATAGCAATCAGCCCCAGCATTTT.

The chain uses TRBV28 and TRBJ2-5; D is uncertain. Germline V gene lookup returns CDR1 MDHEN and CDR2 SYDVKM. CDR3 length: 12 amino acids. Trimming pared 1 base from V and 5 bases from J, leaving 5 bases between. The CDR3 sequence is CASSLYAETQYF. CDR3 sequence (DNA): TGTGCCAGCAGTTTATATGCGGAGACCCAGTACTTC.

CDR3 nucleotides: TGTGCCAGTAGTTCCCAAATGCCAGGGGGCGCATTCACCGGCTACACCTTC. This gives the protein CASSSQMPGGAFTGYTF. The chain joins TRBV19 to TRBJ1-2; TRBD1 aligns across 8 bases. J gave up 8 bases and V 5 bases, and 19 bases lay outside the gene matches. The germline V gene encodes CDR1 LNHDA and CDR2 SQIVND (reference sequence). This CDR3 contains 17 residues.

The V call is TRBV7-9, the J call TRBJ1-5; a weak D match, TRBD1 (6 bases). V lost 5 bases, J lost 4 bases, and 24 bases lay in between. CDR3 length equals 18 residues. Germline CDR1 SEHNR, CDR2 FQNEAQ (reference sequence). CDR3 sequence (DNA): TGTGCCAGCAGCCGACCATCAGGGGCAGGGGAGTGGAATCAGCCCCAGCATTTT. It specifies CASSRPSGAGEWNQPQHF.

The chain couples TRBV7-8 to TRBJ2-5; 15 bases line up with TRBD2. Germline assignment: CDR1 SGHVS and CDR2 FQNEAQ. V trimming: 3 bases; J trimming: 3 bases; junction bases outside the gene matches: 17. The CDR3 has 21 residues. Written as DNA, the CDR3 is TGTGCCAGCAGCTTCGCCCCGGGCAGGACTAGCGGGGGGGCCGAAAAAGAGACCCAGTACTTC. It yields the protein CASSFAPGRTSGGAEKETQYF.